This entry is about one TCR beta chain. Its specific antigen is unknown. The input lacks base qualities; no much larger clone sits a single base away. TCRbeta CDR3 regions were amplified from genomic DNA by means of the immunoSEQ Assay, a bias-controlled multiplex PCR. The authors' pipeline ran thus. Within the assay, amplification of reference gene primers was used to estimate how many nucleated cells each sample contained. To quantify the absolute abundance of each unique TCRbeta CDR3 rearrangement, sequence reads were collapsed and filtered. For each sample, productive Simpson clonality was calculated by taking the square root of Simpson's diversity index across productive rearrangements. In TCRdb, the immuneACCESS table is reduced to in-frame sequences with V and J assigned. These tables do not hold every clone; where another copy was compared, an unresolved V gene accounts for under half, and the others remain unexplained. V, J and clone size derive from that table, while D and trimming were established from the DNA sequence. In this sample the table shows 50,000 to 65,000 clones, about 88% of which occur a single time. Under 4% of the sample lies in the top ten.

This specimen belongs to a study of blood T cell repertoires in COVID-19 (dated by TCRdb to between 2020 and 2021). A note on the overall study: The collaborator samples originated in the United States, Italy and Spain and spanned the acute and convalescent phases of COVID-19. The material from the prospective study consisted of cDNA or gDNA derived from T cells, B-cell-depleted T cells, or PBMCs. Subjects who had been exposed to COVID-19, were actively infected with it, or had recovered from it provided the deeply sampled blood TCRbeta repertoires that made up the dataset. The repertoires were released in a freely available public database meant as a resource for research on the immune response to SARS-CoV-2. Samples came from the ongoing ImmuneRACE study (first 160 participants) plus 1,254 subjects from 6 global collaborators. A de-identified subject ID, COVID-19 status, age in years and sex were almost always included in the sample metadata. HLA class I and class II types, where available, came from metadata supplied by the sample provider rather than from assay-based typing.

General findings and caveats noted by the study authors: How much clinical and demographic metadata was included differed by source and by participant, and the metadata was provided uncurated.

The collaborating institutions used their own protocols to collect whole blood in K2EDTA tubes. For TCRbeta analysis, collaborator samples were shipped as frozen whole blood, as isolated PBMCs, or as DNA extracted from either sample type. The sample consisted of peripheral blood. This TCR derives from a man aged 65 to 85 with acute or convalescent COVID-19.

The nucleotide sequence reads TGTGCCAGCAGCTTAGCGGGGGGTAAAACCCTCCACTTT. The encoded protein is CASSLAGGKTLHF. In this chain, TRBV7-9 is recombined with TRBJ1-6; the D segment could be TRBD1, given 5 matching bases. CDR1 and CDR2, per the germline V gene (reference sequence), are SEHNR and FQNEAQ. The V and J ends are trimmed by 0 bases and 14 bases, leaving 11 bases between them. Spanning cysteine to phenylalanine, the CDR3 consists of 13 amino acids. Just CDR3 DNA is preserved here, 39 bases in frame from base 1.